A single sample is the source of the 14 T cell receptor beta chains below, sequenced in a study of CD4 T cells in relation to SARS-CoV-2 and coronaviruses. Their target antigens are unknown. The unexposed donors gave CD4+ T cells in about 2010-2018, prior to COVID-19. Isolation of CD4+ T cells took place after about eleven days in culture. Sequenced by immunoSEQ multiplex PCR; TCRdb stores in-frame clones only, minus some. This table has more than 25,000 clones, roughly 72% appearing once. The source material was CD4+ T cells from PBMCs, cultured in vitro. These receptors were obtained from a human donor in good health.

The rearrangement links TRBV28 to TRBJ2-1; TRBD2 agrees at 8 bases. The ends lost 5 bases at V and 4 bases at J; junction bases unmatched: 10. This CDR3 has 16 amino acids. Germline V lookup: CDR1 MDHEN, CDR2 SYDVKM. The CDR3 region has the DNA TGTGCCAGCAGTCCTAATAGGGGCGGGAGGTACAATGAGCAGTTCTTC. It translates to CASSPNRGGRYNEQFF.

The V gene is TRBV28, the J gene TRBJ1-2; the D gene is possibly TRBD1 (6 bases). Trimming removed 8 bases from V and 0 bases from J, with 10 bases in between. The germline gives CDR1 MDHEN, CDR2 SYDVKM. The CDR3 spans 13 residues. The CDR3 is CASGQPSNYGYTF. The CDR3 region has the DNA TGTGCCAGCGGACAGCCTTCTAACTATGGCTACACCTTC.

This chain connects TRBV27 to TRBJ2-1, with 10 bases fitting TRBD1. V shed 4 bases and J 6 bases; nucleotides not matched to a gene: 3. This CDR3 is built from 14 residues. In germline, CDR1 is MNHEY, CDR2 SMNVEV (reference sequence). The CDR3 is CASSWDRGGNEQFF. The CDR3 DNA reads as TGTGCCAGCAGTTGGGACAGGGGAGGCAATGAGCAGTTCTTC.

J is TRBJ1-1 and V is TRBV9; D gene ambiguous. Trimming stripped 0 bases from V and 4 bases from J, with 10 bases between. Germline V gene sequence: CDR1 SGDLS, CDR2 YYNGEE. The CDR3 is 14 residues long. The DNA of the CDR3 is TGTGCCAGCAGCGTAGGTGTGGCTCTCACTGAAGCTTTCTTT. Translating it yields CASSVGVALTEAFF.

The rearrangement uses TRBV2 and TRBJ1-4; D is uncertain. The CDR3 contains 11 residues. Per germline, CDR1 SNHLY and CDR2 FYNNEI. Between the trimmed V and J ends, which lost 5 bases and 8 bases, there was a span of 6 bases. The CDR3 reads CASSRIEKLFF. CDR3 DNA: TGTGCCAGCAGTAGGATAGAAAAACTGTTTTTT.

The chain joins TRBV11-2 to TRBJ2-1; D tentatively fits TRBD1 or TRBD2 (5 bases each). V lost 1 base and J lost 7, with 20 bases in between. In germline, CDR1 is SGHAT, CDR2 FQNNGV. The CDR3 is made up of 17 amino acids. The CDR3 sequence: CASSLVTSLRGENEQFF. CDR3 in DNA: TGTGCCAGCAGCTTAGTCACCAGCCTTCGAGGGGAAAATGAGCAGTTCTTC. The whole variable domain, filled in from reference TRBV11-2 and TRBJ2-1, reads EAGVAQSPRYKIIEKRQSVAFWCNPISGHATLYWYQQILGQGPKLLIQFQNNGVVDDSQLPKDRFSAERLKGVDSTLKIQPAKLEDSAVYLCASSLVTSLRGENEQFFGPGTRLTVL.

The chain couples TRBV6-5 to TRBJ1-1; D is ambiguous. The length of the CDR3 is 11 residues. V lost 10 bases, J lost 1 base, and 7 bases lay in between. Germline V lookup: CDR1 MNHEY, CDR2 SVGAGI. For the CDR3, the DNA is TGTGCCACGGAAGGGAACACTGAAGCTTTCTTT. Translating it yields CATEGNTEAFF.

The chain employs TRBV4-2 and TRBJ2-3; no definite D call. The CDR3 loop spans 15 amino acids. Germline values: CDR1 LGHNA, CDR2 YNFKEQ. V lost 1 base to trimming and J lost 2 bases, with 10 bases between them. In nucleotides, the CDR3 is TGTGCCAGCAGCCAAGTTAACAGATACACAGATACGCAGTATTTT. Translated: CASSQVNRYTDTQYF.

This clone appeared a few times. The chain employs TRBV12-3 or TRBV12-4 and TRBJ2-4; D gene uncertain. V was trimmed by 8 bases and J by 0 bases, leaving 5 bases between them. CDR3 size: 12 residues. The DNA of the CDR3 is TGTGCCAGCGGGGTAGCCAAAAACATTCAGTACTTC. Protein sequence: CASGVAKNIQYF.

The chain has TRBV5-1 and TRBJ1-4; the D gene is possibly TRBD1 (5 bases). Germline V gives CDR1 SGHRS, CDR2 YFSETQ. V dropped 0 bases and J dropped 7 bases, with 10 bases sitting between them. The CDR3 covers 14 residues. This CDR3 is CASSLGQGGEKLFF. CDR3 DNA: TGCGCCAGCAGCTTGGGGCAGGGTGGTGAAAAACTGTTTTTT.

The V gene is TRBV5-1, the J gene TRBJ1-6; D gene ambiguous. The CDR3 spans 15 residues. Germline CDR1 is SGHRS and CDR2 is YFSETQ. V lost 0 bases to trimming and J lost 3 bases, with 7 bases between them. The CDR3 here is CASSLGSGYNSPLHF. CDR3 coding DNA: TGCGCCAGCAGCTTGGGCTCCGGCTATAATTCACCCCTCCACTTT.

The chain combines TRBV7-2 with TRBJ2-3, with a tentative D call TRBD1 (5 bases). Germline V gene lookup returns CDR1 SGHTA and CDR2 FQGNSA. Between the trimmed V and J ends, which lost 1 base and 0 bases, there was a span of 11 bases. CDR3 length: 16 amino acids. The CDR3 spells CASSLGGHTSTDTQYF. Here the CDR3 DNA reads TGTGCCAGCAGCTTAGGTGGACACACTAGCACAGATACGCAGTATTTT.

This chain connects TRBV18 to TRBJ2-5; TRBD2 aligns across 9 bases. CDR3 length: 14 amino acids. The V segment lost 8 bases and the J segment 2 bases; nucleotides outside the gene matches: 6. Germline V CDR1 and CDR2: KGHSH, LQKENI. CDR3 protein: CASATSGIQETQYF. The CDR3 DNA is TGTGCCAGCGCGACTAGCGGAATTCAAGAGACCCAGTACTTC.

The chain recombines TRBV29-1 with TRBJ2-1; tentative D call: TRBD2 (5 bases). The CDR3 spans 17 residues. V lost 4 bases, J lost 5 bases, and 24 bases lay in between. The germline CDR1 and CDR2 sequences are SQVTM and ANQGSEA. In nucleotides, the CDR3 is TGCAGCGTTGTCAGCCGTTTCTCCGGAGGTAGCAACAATGAGCAGTTCTTC. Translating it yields CSVVSRFSGGSNNEQFF.